These 25 T cell receptor beta chains originate from one sample sequenced in a study of radiation and T cells in renal cell carcinoma. Here immunoSEQ multiplex PCR was the method, and the copy in TCRdb shows in-frame clones only, minus some. The sample includes 100,000 to 150,000 clones, roughly four fifths seen only once; the top ten take under 2.5%. Time point: blood 2 weeks post-SBRT. Treatment in this sample: 15 Gy SBRT to primary tumor, nephrectomy 4 weeks later. The input for sequencing was blood, taken from a patient whose treatment included radiotherapy and nephrectomy. The receptors here all came from a woman in her sixties or seventies with renal cell carcinoma.

The chain combines TRBV10-1 with TRBJ2-4; D is perhaps TRBD1 (6 bases). The CDR3 runs 18 residues. The ends were cut back, 0 bases at V and 1 base at J, with 16 bases in the middle. The germline CDR1 and CDR2 sequences are WNHNN and SYGVQD (reference sequence). The CDR3 DNA reads as TGCGCCAGCAGTGAGTCCGGCCAGGGGATAAAGGCCAAAAACATTCAGTACTTC. It encodes CASSESGQGIKAKNIQYF.

This rearrangement joins TRBV6-1 to TRBJ2-3; D ambiguous. V was pared by 7 bases and J by 8 bases, with 16 bases between. The CDR3 loop spans 13 amino acids. The germline CDR1 and CDR2 sequences are MNHNS and SASEGT. CDR3 DNA: TGTGCCAGCAATCAGGTCCCCTCTTTTACGCAGTATTTT. It translates to CASNQVPSFTQYF.

V is TRBV28 and J is TRBJ2-5; unclear D gene. The V and J ends lost 11 bases and 5 bases respectively, with 9 bases between them. Germline values: CDR1 MDHEN, CDR2 SYDVKM. This CDR3 contains 10 residues. CDR3 region: CAVGSETQYF. CDR3 sequence (DNA): TGTGCCGTGGGTTCGGAGACCCAGTACTTC.

The rearrangement uses TRBV18 and TRBJ2-3; TRBD2 is a possible D gene (6 bases). Germline lookup yields CDR1 KGHSH and CDR2 LQKENI. The V end lost 3 bases, the J end lost 0 bases, and 7 bases lay between the germline ends. There are 14 residues in the CDR3. The CDR3 reads CASSPSGSTDTQYF. DNA of the CDR3: TGTGCCAGCTCACCTAGCGGTAGCACAGATACGCAGTATTTT.

This rearrangement joins TRBV7-2 to TRBJ1-6; 7 nucleotides line up with TRBD1. Germline loops: CDR1 SGHTA, CDR2 FQGNSA. The V gene end was trimmed by 4 bases and the J gene end by 7 bases; junction bases not matched to a gene: 1. The CDR3 is 13 residues long. The CDR3 sequence: CASSSQGNSPLHF. CDR3 coding DNA: TGTGCCAGCAGCTCACAGGGGAATTCACCCCTCCACTTT.

V and J are TRBV19 and TRBJ2-1, with D perhaps matching TRBD1 (5 bases). Trimming removed 5 bases from V and 5 bases from J, with 13 bases in between. The CDR3 loop spans 14 amino acids. Looked up from germline, CDR1 is LNHDA and CDR2 is SQIVND (reference sequence). CDR3 bases: TGTGCCAGTAGTTTTGGCAGGGTGGACAATGAGCAGTTCTTC. This translates into CASSFGRVDNEQFF.

This chain connects TRBV2 to TRBJ1-4; maybe TRBD1 (6 bases). Per germline, CDR1 SNHLY and CDR2 FYNNEI. This CDR3 is built from 14 residues. V was shortened by 6 bases and J by 4 bases, with 12 bases between the two germline ends. This chain's CDR3 is CASSMDRVNEKLFF. The CDR3, as DNA: TGTGCCAGCAGCATGGACAGAGTTAATGAAAAACTGTTTTTT. Complete variable domain (other parts from reference TRBV2 and TRBJ1-4): EPEVTQTPSHQVTQMGQEVILRCVPISNHLYFYWYRQILGQKVEFLVSFYNNEISEKSEIFDDQFSVERPDGSNFTLKIRSTKLEDSAMYFCASSMDRVNEKLFFGSGTQLSVL.

The table lists this clone with a count of one. The J gene is TRBJ1-4, the V gene TRBV4-1; TRBD1 matches 8 bases. Unmatched junction bases numbered 9, after V lost 6 bases and J lost 3 bases. The CDR3 extends over 16 amino acids. CDR1 is MGHRA, CDR2 YSYEKL, per germline. The CDR3 here is CASSDLTGGSNEKLFF. CDR3 DNA: TGCGCCAGCAGTGATCTTACAGGGGGTTCTAATGAAAAACTGTTTTTT.

The chain employs TRBV6-1 and TRBJ1-5; D perhaps matches TRBD1 (5 bases). V dropped 8 bases and J dropped 5 bases, with 13 bases sitting between them. Looked up from germline, CDR1 is MNHNS and CDR2 is SASEGT. The CDR3 loop spans 13 amino acids. Written as DNA, the CDR3 is TGTGCCAGCCGGGGGGGTGGAGATCAGCCCCAGCATTTT. Protein product: CASRGGGDQPQHF.

The J gene is TRBJ1-5, the V gene TRBV18; 9 bases line up with TRBD1. Losses at the gene ends were 2 bases for V and 3 bases for J; bases not matched to a gene: 2. This CDR3 has 15 residues. From germline, CDR1 is KGHSH and CDR2 LQKENI. For the CDR3, the DNA is TGTGCCAGCTCACCAAGGACAGGGGACAATCAGCCCCAGCATTTT. Amino acid sequence: CASSPRTGDNQPQHF.

On this clone: Other DNA sequences within the sample encode an identical CDR3. J is TRBJ2-7 and V is TRBV27; tentatively, D is TRBD1 (6 bases). Trimming stripped 0 bases from V and 3 bases from J, with 9 bases between. The germline V gene encodes CDR1 MNHEY and CDR2 SMNVEV (reference sequence). The CDR3 is 14 residues long. CDR3 coding DNA: TGTGCCAGCAGTTTATCACAGGGAAGCTACGAGCAGTACTTC. This translates into CASSLSQGSYEQYF.

The chain couples TRBV6-5 to TRBJ1-2, with D unresolved. V was pared by 5 bases and J by 5 bases, with 6 bases between. This CDR3 spans 11 amino acids. Germline loops: CDR1 MNHEY, CDR2 SVGAGI. CDR3 residues: CASSPEYGYTF. The DNA of the CDR3 is TGTGCCAGCAGTCCCGAATATGGCTACACCTTC.

The rearrangement uses TRBV19 and TRBJ2-3, with TRBD2 matching over 11 bases. The V segment lost 7 bases and the J segment 0 bases; nucleotides outside the gene matches: 9. Germline CDR1 reads LNHDA; CDR2 reads SQIVND (reference sequence). The CDR3 totals 17 residues. CDR3 coding DNA: TGTGCCAGTACGCCCCTAGCGGGAGGATCCAGCACAGATACGCAGTATTTT. Translating gives CASTPLAGGSSTDTQYF.

This chain links TRBV2 with TRBJ2-5; a weak D match, TRBD2 (5 bases). From germline, CDR1 is SNHLY and CDR2 FYNNEI. V lost 4 bases and J lost 2, with 11 bases in between. This CDR3 is built from 14 residues. The CDR3 loop is CASSGAAEQETQYF. In DNA form, the CDR3 reads TGTGCCAGCAGTGGAGCGGCGGAACAAGAGACCCAGTACTTC.

This clone appeared a few times. The J gene is TRBJ1-4, the V gene TRBV28; D is unclear. Germline V gene data show CDR1 as MDHEN and CDR2 as SYDVKM. V lost 6 bases and J 3 bases, leaving 11 bases between the germline ends. The CDR3 length is 14 residues. The CDR3 sequence: CASRDIEANEKLFF. The CDR3 nucleotides are TGTGCCAGCAGGGATATCGAGGCTAATGAAAAACTGTTTTTT.

The table lists this clone with a count of one. This chain joins TRBV7-2 and TRBJ2-1; TRBD2 might be the D (6 bases). The germline gives CDR1 SGHTA, CDR2 FQGNSA. The CDR3 totals 17 residues. The V end was cut by 4 bases, the J end by 8 bases, with 24 bases between. DNA for the CDR3: TGTGCCAGCAGCTCCAGGGCTAGCGTGTTGCCGGCGGATGAGCAGTTCTTC. Protein sequence: CASSSRASVLPADEQFF.

V gene TRBV19 combines with J gene TRBJ2-5; 11 bases agree with TRBD2. Germline V gene sequence: CDR1 LNHDA, CDR2 SQIVND (reference sequence). This CDR3 spans 16 amino acids. Trimming cost V 2 bases and J 2 bases; bases outside gene matches: 4. This CDR3 is CASSIRRTSGQETQYF. In nucleotides, the CDR3 is TGTGCCAGTAGTATAAGGCGGACTAGCGGGCAAGAGACCCAGTACTTC.

J is TRBJ1-1 and V is TRBV28; 7 bases are shared with TRBD1. This CDR3 has 12 amino acids. The V and J ends lost 8 bases and 6 bases, in that order; junction bases with no gene match: 6. CDR1 and CDR2 from the germline V gene are MDHEN and SYDVKM. The CDR3 nucleotides read TGTGCCAGCGGGGGGGGACAGCCTGAAGCTTTCTTT. Translating gives CASGGGQPEAFF.

The J gene is TRBJ2-1, the V gene TRBV19, with 7 bases aligning to TRBD2. CDR1 is LNHDA and CDR2 is SQIVND in the germline V gene (reference sequence). The CDR3 is 14 residues long. V dropped 7 bases and J dropped 4; count of bases not matched to a gene: 7. CDR3 loop: CASKAGLEYNEQFF. The CDR3 coding sequence is TGTGCCAGTAAAGCGGGACTTGAATACAATGAGCAGTTCTTC.

The gene calls are TRBV25-1 and TRBJ1-1, with 9 bases lining up with TRBD1. This CDR3 is built from 16 residues. Unmatched junction bases numbered 9, after V lost 3 bases and J lost 4 bases. In germline, CDR1 is MGHDK, CDR2 SYGVNS. This CDR3 reads CASSDPGQGGGTEAFF. The CDR3 DNA follows: TGTGCCAGCAGTGATCCGGGACAGGGAGGTGGCACTGAAGCTTTCTTT. The full variable domain, rest sourced from reference TRBV25-1 and TRBJ1-1, is EADIYQTPRYLVIGTGKKITLECSQTMGHDKMYWYQQDPGMELHLIHYSYGVNSTEKGDLSSESTVSRIRTEHFPLTLESARPSHTSQYLCASSDPGQGGGTEAFFGQGTRLTVV.

V usage is TRBV6-6 and J usage is TRBJ1-2; 8 bases match TRBD1. Trimming at V came to 5 bases and at J to 8 bases, leaving 13 bases not matched to a gene. The CDR3 totals 15 residues. Germline CDR1 is MNHNY and CDR2 is SVGAGI (reference sequence). The CDR3, as DNA: TGTGCCAGCAGTCGACCGGGACAGGCCAAGGCCGGCTACACCTTC. Its protein product is CASSRPGQAKAGYTF.

In the case of this clone: One end of the junction does not line up with germline, which may come from a read error. The chain uses TRBV7-7 and TRBJ2-5; a weak D match, TRBD2 (7 bases). The CDR3 has 15 amino acids. From germline, CDR1 is SSHAT and CDR2 FNYEAQ (reference sequence). The CDR3 DNA reads as TGTGCTAGCAGCTTAGGGGGGGTAGAGGGAGAGACCCAGTACTTC. Translating it yields CASSLGGVEGETQYF.

This chain uses TRBV7-9 with TRBJ2-2; the match to TRBD2 covers 8 bases. CDR1 is SEHNR, CDR2 FQNEAQ, per germline (reference sequence). The CDR3 runs 18 residues. Trimming removed 1 base from V and 6 bases from J; junction bases left unmatched: 13. CDR3 sequence: CASSLEGLAEKGSGELFF. Written as DNA, the CDR3 is TGTGCCAGCAGCTTAGAAGGACTAGCCGAAAAGGGATCCGGGGAGCTGTTTTTT. Variable domain in full (rest from reference TRBV7-9 and TRBJ2-2): DTGVSQNPRHKITKRGQNVTFRCDPISEHNRLYWYRQTLGQGPEFLTYFQNEAQLEKSRLLSDRFSAERPKGSFSTLEIQRTEQGDSAMYLCASSLEGLAEKGSGELFFGEGSRLTVL.

This chain's CDR3 is CASSLVQGLPYEQYF. CDR3 sequence (DNA): TGTGCCAGCAGTTTAGTCCAAGGACTCCCCTACGAGCAGTACTTC. The chain combines TRBV28 with TRBJ2-7; D is possibly TRBD2 (5 bases). Germline assignment: CDR1 MDHEN and CDR2 SYDVKM. Trimming shortened V by 2 bases and J by 2 bases, and 13 bases separated the two germline ends. This CDR3 has 15 residues.

The chain carries TRBV10-2 and TRBJ1-1; TRBD1 agrees at 10 bases. Germline V gives CDR1 WSHSY, CDR2 SAAADI. V was clipped by 5 bases and J by 3 bases; unmatched bases: 3. CDR3 length: 14 amino acids. This CDR3 is CASSPTGGHTEAFF. The CDR3 DNA follows: TGCGCCAGCAGTCCGACAGGGGGCCACACTGAAGCTTTCTTT.